The rows below give T cell receptor beta chains drawn from one sample of a study of T-cell memory formation after mild COVID-19. MiXCR was run by TCRdb on the 5' RACE reads, yielding one entry per CDR3 protein. The sample has just over 60,000 distinct CDR3 sequences, 9% to 9.5% seen once. The source material was PBMCs or a T cell subset sorted from them (not recorded which). The receptors here all came from a man aged 18 to 29 who had mild COVID-19 (a few samples of this study predate the infection). Cell type and time point are not known. The CDR3 runs from the conserved cysteine through the conserved F or W. The D gene is left open where the match is weak.

D	V	CDR3
TRBD2	TRBV5-6	CAKGLAGFYEQYF
.	TRBV5-1	CASRVEYTQYF
.	TRBV4-2	CASSQGRAPLAPLHF
.	TRBV28	CASSFLPMETQYF
.	TRBV20-1	CSARDPSRDGYTF
TRBD1	TRBV7-8	CASSLAGTGGEKLFF
TRBD1	TRBV7-2	CASSTGQGRYYGYTF
TRBD1	TRBV30	CAWSVNRGYGYTF
.	TRBV5-6	CASSLPSPANGYTF
.	TRBV4-3	CASSQGPGRHYEQYF
.	TRBV6-5	CASSFNSPGQGYGYTF
TRBD1	TRBV7-9	CASSYSGRDRGRGNYGYTF
.	TRBV7-2	CAVGAQYSPLHF
TRBD2	TRBV5-4	CASSSGLAGGSEQFF
.	TRBV5-6	CASSLDSEEYF
TRBD1	TRBV6-2/TRBV6-3	CASSTGQGGTEAFF
TRBD2	TRBV5-1	CASSMGLVSGETQYF
.	TRBV24-1	CATSGGGDATGELFF
TRBD1	TRBV15	CATSRIIRGQGAVFIQYF
.	TRBV6-2/TRBV6-3	CASSYSLEREYNEQFF
.	TRBV7-2	CASSLALGGGFVKTQYF
.	TRBV2	CASNPGRGLDTEAFF
.	TRBV15	CATGPGDGNTIYF
.	TRBV5-1	CASSFLGGRTGELFF
.	TRBV3-1	CASSQVGINTEAFF
.	TRBV4-2	CASSQDRPGLNNEQFF
.	TRBV12-3/TRBV12-4	CASSLVLGAEGGYTF
.	TRBV18	CASSPYQETQYF
TRBD1	TRBV14	CASSQGRGQAF
.	TRBV24-1	CATSDQKTGPRELFF
.	TRBV28	CASFPSGANVLTF
.	TRBV19	CASSIGPARNTEAFF
.	TRBV5-6	CASSLVRGNSYEQFF
TRBD1	TRBV20-1	CSAVTGGENTQYF
.	TRBV7-2	CASSFMSEQFF
TRBD1	TRBV7-9	CASRQHPPQGGGEQYF
TRBD1	TRBV6-5	CASSYSGPGQGGYEQYF
.	TRBV20-1	CSAVRGGSQFF
.	TRBV5-6	CASSLREGSANYGYTF
TRBD1	TRBV7-9	CASSRQGTGSNTQYF
TRBD1	TRBV10-3	CAISATTGMNTEAFF
.	TRBV7-9	CASTLAGFPDTQYF
.	TRBV5-1	CASSLDVGYGYTF
.	TRBV14	CASSPQADTQYF
TRBD2	TRBV20-1	CSATSPSGGSIETQYF
.	TRBV9	CASSGAEGDSYEQYF
.	TRBV4-1	CASSPVGRNTEAFF